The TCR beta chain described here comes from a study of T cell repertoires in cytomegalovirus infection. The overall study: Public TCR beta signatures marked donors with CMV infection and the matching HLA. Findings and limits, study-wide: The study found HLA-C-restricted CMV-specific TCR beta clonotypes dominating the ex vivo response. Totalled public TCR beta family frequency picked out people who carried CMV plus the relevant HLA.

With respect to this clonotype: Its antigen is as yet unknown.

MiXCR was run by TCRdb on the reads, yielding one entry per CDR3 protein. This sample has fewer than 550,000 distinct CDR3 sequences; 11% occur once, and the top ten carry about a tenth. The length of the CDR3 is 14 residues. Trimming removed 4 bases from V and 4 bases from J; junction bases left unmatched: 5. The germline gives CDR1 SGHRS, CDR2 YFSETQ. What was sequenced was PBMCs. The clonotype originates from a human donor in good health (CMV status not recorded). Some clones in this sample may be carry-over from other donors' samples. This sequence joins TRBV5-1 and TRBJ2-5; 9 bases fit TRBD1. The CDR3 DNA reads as TGCGCCAGCAGCCCGGGACAGGGCCCAGAGACCCAGTACTTC. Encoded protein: CASSPGQGPETQYF. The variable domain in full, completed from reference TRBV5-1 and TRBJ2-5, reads KAGVTQTPRYLIKTRGQQVTLSCSPISGHRSVSWYQQTPGQGLQFLFEYFSETQRNKGNFPGRFSGRQFSNSRSEMNVSTLELGDSALYLCASSPGQGPETQYFGPGTRLLVL.